This section outlines one TCR beta chain sequence together with its context. This clonotype was detected ten times or more. The antigen it binds to is not known. Base-call qualities are not available, and no considerably larger clone is one nucleotide away. Graves' hyperthyroidism was defined as stable when no progression to ophthalmopathy occurred over 18 months of follow-up. Hyperthyroidism patients were aged 18 to 65 years and newly diagnosed, with disease duration of less than 2 months. Exclusion was applied to patients with uncontrolled infections, other autoimmune diseases, pregnancy or lactation. Diagnoses were established on the basis of clinical symptoms, serum thyroxine and TRAb, thyroid ultrasound, and orbital computed tomography. Trizol reagent was used to extract total RNA, and RNA quality was then checked on an Agilent 2100 Bioanalyzer. The TCR beta CDR3 regions were amplified from the RNA transcripts. The first round of RT-PCR for the TCR CDR3 was performed with the HTBI primer set and the Qiagen OneStep RT-PCR kit. The libraries were constructed in a second round of multiplex PCR and then size-selected and purified. Sequencing of the libraries was done on an Illumina HiSeq2000 using paired-end 100 bp reads. On the authors' methods: SOAPnuke was used to process the raw data, throwing out any read that contained adapters or uncalled bases, had a mean Phred below 15, or lacked an exact constant-primer or identifier match. COPE v1.2.5 was used to merge high-quality paired reads, and clonotypes were defined as unique nucleotide sequences. MiTCR v1.1 was used to align the clonotypes against IMGT TRBV, TRBD and TRBJ reference segments. Only V-J combinations with frequency above 0.0001, covering roughly 99% of repertoires, were analysed. The TCS score was defined as F50 (clonal expansion) divided by E x V (chaos), with BLOSUM62-based TCRdist calculated between CDR3 peptides within each V-J. Welch's t-statistics and random forest reduced around 520 V-J features to about 12, which were used in a naive Bayes classifier (R e1071). Thyroid-blood repertoire similarity was quantified with the Morisita-Horn index. The public reads were run again by TCRdb, first through fastp at Q25 and then through MiXCR, and only productive beta chains were kept. Here each entry gathers all rows of one CDR3 protein and keeps the most common genes and DNA. TCRdb's processing, not the study's, gives the V and J calls here. The sample records around 580,000 distinct CDR3 sequences, 40% to 55% of which are singletons. The top ten clones comprise more than 7% of the sample.

The CDR3 runs 15 residues from the cysteine to the phenylalanine. Just CDR3 DNA is preserved here, 45 bases in frame from base 1. Ends trimmed: V by 3 bases, J by 6 bases; bases unmatched to a gene: 5. These data come from a study of T cells in Graves' hyperthyroidism and ophthalmopathy (dated 2019 in TCRdb). Study-wide context: To identify TCR V-J signatures that set the groups apart, the researchers used a discovery cohort of about a hundred patients, made up of 40 to 45 with Graves' ophthalmopathy and around 58 with stable Graves' hyperthyroidism. After sampling, hyperthyroidism patients received methimazole starting at 30 mg daily, and ophthalmopathy patients received high-dose intravenous methylprednisolone. In addition, the study compared T-cell repertoires in thyroid tissue and in blood from roughly six Graves' hyperthyroidism patients. The roughly 91 discovery patients were randomly divided into training and test sets at a 7:3 ratio. The paper reports TCR Vbeta CDR3 sequencing of some 140 peripheral blood samples: under 45 ophthalmopathy, 70 to 85 hyperthyroidism and around 17 progressor patients. Prospective prediction of ophthalmopathy was tested in an independent validation cohort of approximately 19 hyperthyroidism patients and 17 patients who later progressed to ophthalmopathy. Findings and caveats that apply to the study as a whole: Sample size was not statistically predetermined, and blinding of investigators to group allocation was not performed. Most expanded thyroid clonotypes (frequency above 0.001) were also found in blood, which suggests that blood repertoires may mirror thyroid immune responses. In validation, the model predicted progression to ophthalmopathy a median of roughly 6.5 months before onset, with 65% to 71% sensitivity and roughly 77% specificity. Ophthalmopathy was separated from stable hyperthyroidism by a 13 V-J signature model, with 85% to 90% sensitivity and 81% to 82% specificity obtained in cross-validation and 80%/75% obtained in testing.

The rearranged segments are TRBV12-3 or TRBV12-4 and TRBJ2-2; the central 9 bases match TRBD2. The source is a woman younger than 30 with Graves' hyperthyroidism. Specimen: peripheral blood or thyroid tissue (not recorded which). The bases read TGTGCCAGCAGTTTTGGCGGGAGGGCCCCCGGGGAGCTGTTTTTT. Its protein product is CASSFGGRAPGELFF.